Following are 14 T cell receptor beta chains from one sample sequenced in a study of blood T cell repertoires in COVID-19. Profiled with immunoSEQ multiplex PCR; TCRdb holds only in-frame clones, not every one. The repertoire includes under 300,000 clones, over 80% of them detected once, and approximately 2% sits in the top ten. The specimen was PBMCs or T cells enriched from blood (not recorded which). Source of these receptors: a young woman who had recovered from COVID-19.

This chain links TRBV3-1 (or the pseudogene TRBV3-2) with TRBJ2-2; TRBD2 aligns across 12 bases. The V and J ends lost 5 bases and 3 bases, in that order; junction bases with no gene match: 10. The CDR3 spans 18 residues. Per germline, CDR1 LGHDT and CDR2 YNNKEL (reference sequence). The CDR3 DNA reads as TGTGCCAGCAGCGGACTAGCGGGATTGAGCATTGACACCGGGGAGCTGTTTTTT. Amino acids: CASSGLAGLSIDTGELFF.

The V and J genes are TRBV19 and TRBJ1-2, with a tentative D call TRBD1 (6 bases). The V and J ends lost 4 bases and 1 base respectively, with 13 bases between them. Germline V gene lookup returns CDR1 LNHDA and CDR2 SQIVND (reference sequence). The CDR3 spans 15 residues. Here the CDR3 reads CASSTYSTGNYGYTF. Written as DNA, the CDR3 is TGTGCCAGTAGTACCTACTCGACAGGTAACTATGGCTACACCTTC.

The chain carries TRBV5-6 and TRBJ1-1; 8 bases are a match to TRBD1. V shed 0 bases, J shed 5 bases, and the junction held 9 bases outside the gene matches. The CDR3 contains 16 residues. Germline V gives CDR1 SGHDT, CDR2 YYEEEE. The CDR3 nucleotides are TGTGCCAGCAGCTTGGCCCAGGGGGCTCTATGGACTGAAGCTTTCTTT. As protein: CASSLAQGALWTEAFF.

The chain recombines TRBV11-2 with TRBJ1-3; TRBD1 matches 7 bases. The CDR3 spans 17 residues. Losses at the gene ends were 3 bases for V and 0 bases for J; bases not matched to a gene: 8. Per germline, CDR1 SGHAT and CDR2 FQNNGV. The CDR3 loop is CASSFTGQTSSGNTIYF. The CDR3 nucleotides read TGTGCCAGCAGCTTCACGGGACAGACAAGCTCTGGAAACACCATATATTTT.

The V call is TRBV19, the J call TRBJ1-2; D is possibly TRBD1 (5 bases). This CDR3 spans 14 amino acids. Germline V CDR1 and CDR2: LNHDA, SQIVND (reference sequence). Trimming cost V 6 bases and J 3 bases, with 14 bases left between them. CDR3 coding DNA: TGTGCCAGTAGGCGGCGGGGGGAGGACTATGGCTACACCTTC. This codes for CASRRRGEDYGYTF.

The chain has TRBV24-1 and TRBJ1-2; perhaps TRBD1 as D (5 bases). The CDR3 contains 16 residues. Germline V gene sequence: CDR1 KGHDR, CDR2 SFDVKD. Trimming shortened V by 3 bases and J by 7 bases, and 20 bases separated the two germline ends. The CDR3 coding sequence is TGTGCCACCAGTGATCCCACCGGGACTTATGGCTCTGGCTACACCTTC. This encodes CATSDPTGTYGSGYTF.

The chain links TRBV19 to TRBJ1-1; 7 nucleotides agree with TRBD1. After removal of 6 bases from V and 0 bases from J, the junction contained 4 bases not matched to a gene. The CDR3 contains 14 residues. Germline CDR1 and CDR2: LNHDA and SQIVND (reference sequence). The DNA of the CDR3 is TGTGCCAGTAGCCAAGACAGGGTGAACACTGAAGCTTTCTTT. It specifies CASSQDRVNTEAFF.

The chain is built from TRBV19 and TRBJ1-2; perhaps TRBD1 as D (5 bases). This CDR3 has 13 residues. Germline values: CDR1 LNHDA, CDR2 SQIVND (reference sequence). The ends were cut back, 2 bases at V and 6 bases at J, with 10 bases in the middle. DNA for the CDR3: TGTGCCAGTAGTATATCCAGGGTCGATGGCTACACCTTC. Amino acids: CASSISRVDGYTF.

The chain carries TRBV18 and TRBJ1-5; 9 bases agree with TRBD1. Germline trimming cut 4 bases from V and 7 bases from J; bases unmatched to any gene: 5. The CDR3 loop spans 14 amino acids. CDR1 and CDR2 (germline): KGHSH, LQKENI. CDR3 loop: CASSRTGDRQPQHF. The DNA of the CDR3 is TGTGCCAGCTCACGGACAGGGGATCGGCAGCCCCAGCATTTT. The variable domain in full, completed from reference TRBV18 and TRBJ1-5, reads NAGVMQNPRHLVRRRGQEARLRCSPMKGHSHVYWYRQLPEEGLKFMVYLQKENIIDESGMPKERFSAEFPKEGPSILRIQQVVRGDSAAYFCASSRTGDRQPQHFGDGTRLSIL.

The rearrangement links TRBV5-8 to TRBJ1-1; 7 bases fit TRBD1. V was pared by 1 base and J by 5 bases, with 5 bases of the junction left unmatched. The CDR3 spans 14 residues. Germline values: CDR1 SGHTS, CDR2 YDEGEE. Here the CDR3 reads CASSLTGVITEAFF. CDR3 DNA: TGTGCCAGCAGCTTGACAGGGGTCATTACTGAAGCTTTCTTT.

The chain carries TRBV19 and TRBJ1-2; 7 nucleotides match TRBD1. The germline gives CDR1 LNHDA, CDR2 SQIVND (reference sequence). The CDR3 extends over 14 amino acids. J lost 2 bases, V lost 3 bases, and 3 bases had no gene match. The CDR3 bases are TGTGCCAGTAGTATTGACAGGGACAACTATGGCTACACCTTC. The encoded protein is CASSIDRDNYGYTF.

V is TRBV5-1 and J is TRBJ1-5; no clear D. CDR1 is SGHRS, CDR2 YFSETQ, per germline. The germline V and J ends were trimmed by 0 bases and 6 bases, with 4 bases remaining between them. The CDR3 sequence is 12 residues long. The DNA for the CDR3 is TGCGCCAGCAGCTTGGACGGTCAGCCCCAGCATTTT. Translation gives CASSLDGQPQHF.

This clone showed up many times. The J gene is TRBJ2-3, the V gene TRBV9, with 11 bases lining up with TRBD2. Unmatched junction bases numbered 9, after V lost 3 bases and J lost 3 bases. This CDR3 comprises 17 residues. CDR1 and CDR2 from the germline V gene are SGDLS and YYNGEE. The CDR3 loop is CASSGSGTSGPTDTQYF. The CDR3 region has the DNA TGTGCCAGCAGCGGTTCCGGGACTAGCGGCCCAACAGATACGCAGTATTTT. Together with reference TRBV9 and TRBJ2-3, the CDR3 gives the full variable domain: DSGVTQTPKHLITATGQRVTLRCSPRSGDLSVYWYQQSLDQGLQFLIQYYNGEERAKGNILERFSAQQFPDLHSELNLSSLELGDSALYFCASSGSGTSGPTDTQYFGPGTRLTVL.

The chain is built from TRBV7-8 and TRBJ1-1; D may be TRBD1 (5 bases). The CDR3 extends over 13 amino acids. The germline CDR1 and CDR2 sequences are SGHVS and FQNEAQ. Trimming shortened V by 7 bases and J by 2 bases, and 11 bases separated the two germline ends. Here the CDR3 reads CASKGLGNTEAFF. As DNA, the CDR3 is TGTGCCAGCAAGGGGTTGGGAAACACTGAAGCTTTCTTT.